A selection of T cell receptor beta chains follows, all from one sample in a study of T-cell reconstitution after alpha-beta-depleted transplantation in children. TCRdb processed the PCR reads anew with MiXCR; each CDR3 protein has one entry. Here the sample spans a few hundred thousand distinct CDR3 sequences, roughly a tenth being singletons. The input for sequencing was PBMCs from the stem cell graft donor, taken from the stem cell graft. The receptors come from a human donor who donated a stem cell graft to a child with acute myeloid leukemia. Each CDR3 is given with its conserved first and last residue. Fields, in order: CDR3 protein, CDR3 DNA, clone size, V gene, D gene, CDR3 length, J gene. D genes are given only for firm matches. Size tells how often a clone was seen (once, few, many) or the class of an expanded clone, and some rows leave it out.

CDR3aa: CASSSGGQGSHYGYTF
CDR3nt: TGTGCCAGCAGCTCGGGAGGACAGGGGTCTCACTATGGCTACACCTTC
abundance: NA
v_gene: TRBV5-6
d_gene: TRBD1
len: 16
j_gene: TRBJ1-2

CDR3aa: CASSPDPPRGAKNIQYF
CDR3nt: TGCGCCAGCAGCCCAGACCCCCCCAGGGGGGCCAAAAACATTCAGTACTTC
abundance: few
v_gene: TRBV4-3
d_gene: TRBD1
len: 17
j_gene: TRBJ2-4

CDR3aa: CSARDRPGGETQYF
CDR3nt: TGCAGTGCTAGAGATCGTCCGGGCGGAGAGACCCAGTACTTC
abundance: many
v_gene: TRBV20-1
d_gene: NA
len: 14
j_gene: TRBJ2-5

CDR3aa: CSAKPNNYGYTF
CDR3nt: TGCAGTGCCAAACCGAATAACTATGGCTACACCTTC
abundance: NA
v_gene: TRBV20-1
d_gene: NA
len: 12
j_gene: TRBJ1-2

CDR3aa: CASSQDRAYGYTF
CDR3nt: TGTGCCAGCAGTCAGGACAGGGCCTATGGCTACACCTTC
abundance: many
v_gene: TRBV12-3/TRBV12-4
d_gene: TRBD1
len: 13
j_gene: TRBJ1-2

CDR3aa: CASSSSGTGNEQYF
CDR3nt: TGTGCCAGCAGCTCCTCCGGGACAGGGAACGAGCAGTACTTC
abundance: few
v_gene: TRBV7-9
d_gene: TRBD1
len: 14
j_gene: TRBJ2-7

CDR3aa: CASSSQTGQGYTF
CDR3nt: TGTGCCAGCAGCTCCCAAACGGGACAGGGCTACACCTTC
abundance: NA
v_gene: TRBV7-3
d_gene: TRBD1
len: 13
j_gene: TRBJ1-2

CDR3aa: CASSVDTGGKETQYF
CDR3nt: TGTGCCAGCAGCGTAGACACGGGAGGGAAAGAGACCCAGTACTTC
abundance: few
v_gene: TRBV9
d_gene: TRBD2
len: 15
j_gene: TRBJ2-5

CDR3aa: CASSPRTSGSRNEQFF
CDR3nt: TGTGCCAGCAGCCCGAGGACTAGCGGGAGTCGGAATGAGCAGTTCTTC
abundance: few
v_gene: TRBV7-8
d_gene: TRBD2
len: 16
j_gene: TRBJ2-1

CDR3aa: CRVQSSYNEQFF
CDR3nt: TGCAGGGTGCAGAGCTCCTACAATGAGCAGTTCTTC
abundance: few
v_gene: TRBV29-1
d_gene: NA
len: 12
j_gene: TRBJ2-1

CDR3aa: CASSGTFGQTQYF
CDR3nt: TGTGCCAGCAGTGGGACCTTTGGGCAGACCCAGTACTTC
abundance: NA
v_gene: TRBV6-1
d_gene: NA
len: 13
j_gene: TRBJ2-5

CDR3aa: CASSSGITDTQYF
CDR3nt: TGCGCCAGCAGCTCTGGGATCACAGATACGCAGTATTTT
abundance: NA
v_gene: TRBV5-1
d_gene: NA
len: 13
j_gene: TRBJ2-3

CDR3aa: CASSSFRDTQYF
CDR3nt: TGTGCCAGCAGTTCGTTCCGAGATACGCAGTATTTT
abundance: few
v_gene: TRBV12-3/TRBV12-4
d_gene: NA
len: 12
j_gene: TRBJ2-3

CDR3aa: CASSLDENNEQFF
CDR3nt: TGCGCCAGCAGCTTAGACGAAAACAATGAGCAGTTCTTC
abundance: NA
v_gene: TRBV5-1
d_gene: NA
len: 13
j_gene: TRBJ2-1

CDR3aa: CASRPTGGLLQPQHF
CDR3nt: TGTGCCAGCAGACCGACAGGGGGTCTGCTACAGCCCCAGCATTTT
abundance: NA
v_gene: TRBV12-3/TRBV12-4
d_gene: TRBD1
len: 15
j_gene: TRBJ1-5

CDR3aa: CASRDRGKGPQHF
CDR3nt: TGTGCCAGCAGGGACAGGGGGAAAGGGCCCCAGCATTTT
abundance: NA
v_gene: TRBV2
d_gene: TRBD1
len: 13
j_gene: TRBJ1-5

CDR3aa: CASRGDNYEQYF
CDR3nt: TGTGCCAGCAGGGGGGATAACTACGAGCAGTACTTC
abundance: few
v_gene: TRBV7-2
d_gene: NA
len: 12
j_gene: TRBJ2-7

CDR3aa: CSARDWTSSFGQYF
CDR3nt: TGCAGTGCTAGAGATTGGACTAGCTCCTTTGGGCAGTACTTC
abundance: few
v_gene: TRBV20-1
d_gene: TRBD2
len: 14
j_gene: TRBJ2-7

CDR3aa: CASRRGGSLMNTEAFF
CDR3nt: TGTGCCAGCAGGCGGGGTGGAAGCCTCATGAACACTGAAGCTTTCTTT
abundance: NA
v_gene: TRBV12-3/TRBV12-4
d_gene: NA
len: 16
j_gene: TRBJ1-1

CDR3aa: CASSYARRPYEQYF
CDR3nt: TGCGCCAGCTCCTACGCCCGGAGGCCCTACGAGCAGTACTTC
abundance: NA
v_gene: TRBV5-1
d_gene: NA
len: 14
j_gene: TRBJ2-7

CDR3aa: CASSLQGANYNSPLHF
CDR3nt: TGTGCCAGCAGTTTACAGGGGGCGAATTATAATTCACCCCTCCACTTT
abundance: NA
v_gene: TRBV12-3/TRBV12-4
d_gene: TRBD1
len: 16
j_gene: TRBJ1-6

CDR3aa: CASSLESQRNTEAFF
CDR3nt: TGTGCCAGCAGCTTAGAGTCTCAGAGGAACACTGAAGCTTTCTTT
abundance: NA
v_gene: TRBV7-8
d_gene: NA
len: 15
j_gene: TRBJ1-1

CDR3aa: CASSVAGGPDTGELFF
CDR3nt: TGTGCCAGCAGCGTAGCGGGGGGGCCGGACACCGGGGAGCTGTTTTTT
abundance: many
v_gene: TRBV9
d_gene: TRBD2
len: 16
j_gene: TRBJ2-2

CDR3aa: CATSRDSGSTSNEQFF
CDR3nt: TGTGCCACCAGCAGAGATAGCGGGAGCACGTCGAATGAGCAGTTCTTC
abundance: NA
v_gene: TRBV15
d_gene: TRBD2
len: 16
j_gene: TRBJ2-1

CDR3aa: CASSLSSGGAPIDTQYF
CDR3nt: TGCGCCAGCAGCCTTTCCTCTGGGGGAGCGCCAATAGATACGCAGTATTTT
abundance: NA
v_gene: TRBV4-3
d_gene: NA
len: 17
j_gene: TRBJ2-3

CDR3aa: CSARGGQGEQYEKLFF
CDR3nt: TGCAGTGCTAGAGGTGGACAGGGGGAGCAGTATGAGAAACTGTTTTTT
abundance: NA
v_gene: TRBV20-1
d_gene: TRBD1
len: 16
j_gene: TRBJ1-4

CDR3aa: CASSSSWTDTQYF
CDR3nt: TGTGCCAGCAGCTCCTCGTGGACAGATACGCAGTATTTT
abundance: NA
v_gene: TRBV7-2
d_gene: NA
len: 13
j_gene: TRBJ2-3

CDR3aa: CTGQGASTDTQYF
CDR3nt: TGCACCGGACAGGGGGCCAGCACAGATACGCAGTATTTT
abundance: few
v_gene: TRBV29-1
d_gene: TRBD1
len: 13
j_gene: TRBJ2-3

CDR3aa: CASSLGRDRKETQYF
CDR3nt: TGTGCCAGCAGCTTAGGCCGGGACAGAAAAGAGACCCAGTACTTC
abundance: many
v_gene: TRBV7-9
d_gene: TRBD1
len: 15
j_gene: TRBJ2-5

CDR3aa: CASSYPTPGLPPTDTQYF
CDR3nt: TGTGCCAGCAGTTACCCGACCCCGGGACTACCCCCCACAGATACGCAGTATTTT
abundance: NA
v_gene: TRBV6-5
d_gene: TRBD2
len: 18
j_gene: TRBJ2-3

CDR3aa: CATSDPAGGSTGELFF
CDR3nt: TGTGCCACCAGTGACCCAGCGGGAGGGAGCACCGGGGAGCTGTTTTTT
abundance: few
v_gene: TRBV24-1
d_gene: TRBD2
len: 16
j_gene: TRBJ2-2

CDR3aa: CSARRLAENNEQFF
CDR3nt: TGCAGTGCTAGACGACTAGCGGAGAACAATGAGCAGTTCTTC
abundance: many
v_gene: TRBV20-1
d_gene: TRBD2
len: 14
j_gene: TRBJ2-1

CDR3aa: CASSLSPGLVTDTQYF
CDR3nt: TGTGCCAGCAGTTTATCGCCGGGACTAGTGACAGATACGCAGTATTTT
abundance: many
v_gene: TRBV27
d_gene: TRBD2
len: 16
j_gene: TRBJ2-3

CDR3aa: CATEREFTGELFF
CDR3nt: TGTGCCACAGAGCGGGAGTTCACCGGGGAGCTGTTTTTT
abundance: NA
v_gene: TRBV10-3
d_gene: TRBD2
len: 13
j_gene: TRBJ2-2

CDR3aa: CASSSDSYQETQYF
CDR3nt: TGTGCCAGCAGTTCGGACAGCTACCAAGAGACCCAGTACTTC
abundance: NA
v_gene: TRBV12-3/TRBV12-4
d_gene: NA
len: 14
j_gene: TRBJ2-5

CDR3aa: CASSLNTGGFRETQYF
CDR3nt: TGCGCCAGCAGCTTGAATACAGGGGGCTTTAGGGAGACCCAGTACTTC
abundance: NA
v_gene: TRBV5-1
d_gene: TRBD1
len: 16
j_gene: TRBJ2-5

CDR3aa: CAISDLGAGGNEQFF
CDR3nt: TGTGCCATCAGTGACCTGGGGGCGGGAGGTAATGAGCAGTTCTTC
abundance: NA
v_gene: TRBV10-3
d_gene: TRBD2
len: 15
j_gene: TRBJ2-1

CDR3aa: CASCGQARWPQHF
CDR3nt: TGTGCCAGCTGCGGACAGGCTAGATGGCCCCAGCATTTT
abundance: few
v_gene: TRBV6-2/TRBV6-3
d_gene: TRBD1
len: 13
j_gene: TRBJ1-5

CDR3aa: CASSTTSTPGETQYF
CDR3nt: TGCGCCAGCAGCACCACCAGCACCCCGGGGGAGACCCAGTACTTC
abundance: few
v_gene: TRBV5-1
d_gene: NA
len: 15
j_gene: TRBJ2-5

CDR3aa: CASSESPAGGPYEQYF
CDR3nt: TGTGCCAGCAGCGAGTCCCCAGCGGGAGGGCCCTACGAGCAGTACTTC
abundance: many
v_gene: TRBV9
d_gene: TRBD2
len: 16
j_gene: TRBJ2-7

CDR3aa: CASSLVQLAGAKSYNEQFF
CDR3nt: TGCGCCAGCAGCTTGGTCCAGCTAGCGGGGGCCAAATCCTACAATGAGCAGTTCTTC
abundance: NA
v_gene: TRBV5-1
d_gene: TRBD2
len: 19
j_gene: TRBJ2-1

CDR3aa: CAWTVSSYNEQFF
CDR3nt: TGTGCCTGGACTGTTAGCTCCTACAATGAGCAGTTCTTC
abundance: NA
v_gene: TRBV30
d_gene: NA
len: 13
j_gene: TRBJ2-1

CDR3aa: CASSSDGSLNEKLFF
CDR3nt: TGTGCCAGCAGCTCGGACGGGAGCCTTAATGAAAAACTGTTTTTT
abundance: NA
v_gene: TRBV5-4
d_gene: NA
len: 15
j_gene: TRBJ1-4

CDR3aa: CASSETHGSYEQYF
CDR3nt: TGTGCCAGCAGTGAAACCCACGGCTCCTACGAGCAGTACTTC
abundance: few
v_gene: TRBV6-1
d_gene: NA
len: 14
j_gene: TRBJ2-7

CDR3aa: CASSQDLGLRGDGYTF
CDR3nt: TGCGCCAGCAGCCAAGATTTGGGGCTACGGGGGGATGGCTACACCTTC
abundance: NA
v_gene: TRBV4-3
d_gene: NA
len: 16
j_gene: TRBJ1-2

CDR3aa: CASSSRTGGPSTDTQYF
CDR3nt: TGTGCCAGCAGTTCACGCACTGGAGGGCCTAGCACAGATACGCAGTATTTT
abundance: NA
v_gene: TRBV6-5
d_gene: NA
len: 17
j_gene: TRBJ2-3